The entry below gives a single T cell receptor beta chain sequence along with its context. Its antigen is unknown. Coverage ceases 3 residues before the CDR3 finishes, and the germline J gene fills in the end. The sample belongs to a study of T cell clonality in common variable immunodeficiency. Study-level results: Fewer deletions and N-nucleotide insertions were reportedly seen in common variable immunodeficiency TCR beta sequences. Fewer TCRbeta clones were shared among CVID subjects than controls.

V lost 0 bases and J 5 bases, leaving 13 bases between the germline ends. Germline V lookup: CDR1 KGHSH, CDR2 LQKENI. There are 15 residues in the CDR3. CVID subjects were 15 female and some 28 male, aged about 8 to 65. Donors gave roughly 5 to 9 ml heparinized peripheral whole blood. Produced via immunoSEQ multiplex PCR; TCRdb's table is partial and in-frame only. The data show 20,000 to 30,000 clones, with none appearing a single time. The sequenced material came from peripheral blood mononuclear cells. The source of this sequence is a human donor with common variable immunodeficiency. J is TRBJ1-1 and V is TRBV18, with a possible D match to TRBD1 (5 bases). This chain's CDR3 is CASSPPPQGVTEAFF. The sequenced part of the CDR3 DNA is TGTGCCAGCTCACCACCCCCCCAGGGAGTTACTGAA.